The 22 T cell receptor beta chains given below trace back to one sample, sequenced in a study of blood T cell repertoires in COVID-19. This table comes from immunoSEQ multiplex PCR, and its TCRdb copy is limited to in-frame clones, with some not included. The sample includes 120,000 or so clones, 75% to 80% seen only once; the top ten take 7.9%. Sequenced sample: peripheral blood. These receptors originate from a human donor in a cohort sampled during active COVID-19.

The J gene is TRBJ1-6, the V gene TRBV19, with a weak D call TRBD1 (5 bases). Germline values: CDR1 LNHDA, CDR2 SQIVND (reference sequence). The CDR3 length is 16 residues. Between the trimmed V and J ends, which lost 0 bases and 8 bases, there was a span of 14 bases. As DNA, the CDR3 is TGTGCCAGTAGTATAGATGGGGCGCCACTTGATTCACCCCTCCACTTT. It is translated as CASSIDGAPLDSPLHF.

This clone has just one count. This chain uses TRBV2 with TRBJ2-7, with 8 bases lining up with TRBD2. Germline-derived CDR1 and CDR2 are SNHLY and FYNNEI. CDR3 size: 19 residues. Trimming removed 2 bases from V and 6 bases from J; junction bases left unmatched: 21. CDR3 protein: CASSEIYPSEAGARVEQYF. The DNA for the CDR3 is TGTGCCAGCAGTGAAATCTACCCGTCTGAAGCGGGGGCCAGGGTCGAGCAGTACTTC.

The V call is TRBV3-1 (or the pseudogene TRBV3-2), the J call TRBJ2-7; 7 nucleotides match TRBD1. V was pared by 0 bases and J by 2 bases, with 7 bases of the junction left unmatched. Germline V gene sequence: CDR1 LGHDT, CDR2 YNNKEL (reference sequence). This CDR3 is 16 amino acids long. In DNA form, the CDR3 reads TGTGCCAGCAGCCAAGATTATTGGGACAGAGCCTACGAGCAGTACTTC. It is translated as CASSQDYWDRAYEQYF.

The chain has TRBV7-2 and TRBJ2-5, with 7 bases matching TRBD1. With 1 base clipped from V and 2 bases from J, the junction kept 7 bases outside the gene matches. CDR1 and CDR2 (germline): SGHTA, FQGNSA. The CDR3 covers 16 residues. Here the CDR3 DNA reads TGTGCCAGCAGCTTAGGACAGGGTTACGGTCAAGAGACCCAGTACTTC. As protein: CASSLGQGYGQETQYF.

The chain recombines TRBV11-2 with TRBJ2-1; 7 bases line up with TRBD1. The CDR3 covers 14 residues. Germline CDR1 and CDR2: SGHAT and FQNNGV. V was clipped by 3 bases and J by 10 bases; unmatched bases: 9. The CDR3 is CASSFEGASSEQFF. In DNA, the CDR3 is TGTGCCAGCAGCTTCGAGGGGGCTAGCAGCGAGCAGTTCTTC.

The chain combines TRBV20-1 with TRBJ2-7; D uncertain. Germline CDR1 is DFQATT and CDR2 is SNEGSKA (reference sequence). The CDR3 is 11 amino acids. V was trimmed by 6 bases and J by 5 bases, leaving 11 bases between them. The CDR3 sequence is CSATGWDEQYF. As DNA, the CDR3 is TGCAGTGCGACTGGGTGGGACGAGCAGTACTTC.

The rearrangement links TRBV6-5 to TRBJ1-5; D possibly corresponds to TRBD1 (6 bases). Germline loops: CDR1 MNHEY, CDR2 SVGAGI. V lost 7 bases and J 0 bases, leaving 13 bases between the germline ends. The CDR3 runs 15 residues. CDR3 protein: CASKNRANSNQPQHF. CDR3 in DNA: TGTGCCAGCAAAAACAGGGCTAATAGCAATCAGCCCCAGCATTTT.

The chain employs TRBV9 and TRBJ1-2, with 11 bases that match TRBD1. Germline assignment: CDR1 SGDLS and CDR2 YYNGEE. Germline trimming cut 3 bases from V and 7 bases from J; bases unmatched to any gene: 8. This CDR3 is built from 15 residues. CDR3 protein: CASSASGGQGAGYTF. CDR3 nucleotides: TGTGCCAGCAGCGCCAGTGGAGGACAGGGGGCTGGCTACACCTTC.

The chain carries TRBV5-1 and TRBJ1-3; D remains unclear. V lost 4 bases to trimming and J lost 0 bases, with 11 bases between them. The CDR3 is made up of 15 amino acids. The V gene's germline CDR1 is SGHRS and CDR2 YFSETQ. CDR3: CASSPAGSSGNTIYF. In DNA, the CDR3 is TGCGCCAGCAGCCCGGCGGGTTCCTCTGGAAACACCATATATTTT.

This clone was counted once. The genes are TRBV4-1 and TRBJ2-7, with 9 bases matching TRBD1. Germline CDR1 is MGHRA and CDR2 is YSYEKL. V shed 4 bases, J shed 3 bases, and the junction held 4 bases outside the gene matches. The CDR3 has 14 residues. The CDR3 sequence is CASSLGQGLYEQYF. CDR3 coding DNA: TGCGCCAGCAGCCTTGGACAGGGGCTCTACGAGCAGTACTTC.

The chain has TRBV27 and TRBJ1-4; possibly TRBD1 for D (6 bases). The V gene's germline CDR1 is MNHEY and CDR2 SMNVEV (reference sequence). The V and J ends lost 6 bases and 3 bases respectively, with 14 bases between them. This CDR3 region has 15 residues. The DNA of the CDR3 is TGTGCCAGCAGAACCTACAGGGACGCTAATGAAAAACTGTTTTTT. It translates to CASRTYRDANEKLFF.

The genes are TRBV2 and TRBJ1-1; TRBD1 matches at 8 bases. CDR3 length: 15 residues. The germline V gene encodes CDR1 SNHLY and CDR2 FYNNEI. V was clipped by 4 bases and J by 6 bases; unmatched bases: 10. The CDR3 region has the DNA TGTGCCAGCAGTGCCCTTGGACAGGGCGTCCCTGAAGCTTTCTTT. Translating gives CASSALGQGVPEAFF.

J is TRBJ2-7 and V is TRBV28, with a possible D match to TRBD1 (5 bases). There are 14 residues in the CDR3. From germline, CDR1 is MDHEN and CDR2 SYDVKM. V was cut by 4 bases and J by 6 bases, with 16 bases left in between. This CDR3 is CASSYSRVSTEQYF. The CDR3 DNA reads TGTGCCAGCAGTTATTCCAGGGTATCTACCGAGCAGTACTTC. Complete variable domain (other parts from reference TRBV28 and TRBJ2-7): DVKVTQSSRYLVKRTGEKVFLECVQDMDHENMFWYRQDPGLGLRLIYFSYDVKMKEKGDIPEGYSVSREKKERFSLILESASTNQTSMYLCASSYSRVSTEQYFGPGTRLTVT.

This clone came up a few times. The chain combines TRBV6-5 with TRBJ2-1; no definite D call. V gave up 2 bases and J gave up 0 bases, with 8 bases separating them. The CDR3 loop spans 15 amino acids. Germline values: CDR1 MNHEY, CDR2 SVGAGI. The CDR3 spells CASSYRDSSYNEQFF. DNA for the CDR3: TGTGCCAGCAGTTACCGAGATAGCTCCTACAATGAGCAGTTCTTC.

The chain employs TRBV7-8 and TRBJ1-6, with TRBD1 as a possible D gene (6 bases). The V end was cut by 6 bases, the J end by 8 bases, with 11 bases between. The V gene's germline CDR1 is SGHVS and CDR2 FQNEAQ. This CDR3 comprises 13 residues. The CDR3 sequence: CASREQGDSPLHF. The CDR3 DNA reads TGTGCCAGCAGAGAACAGGGTGATTCACCCCTCCACTTT.

This clone appeared once. The CDR3 protein is CASSLTWSEQYF. In DNA form, the CDR3 reads TGTGCCAGCAGTTTAACATGGAGCGAGCAGTACTTC. V gene TRBV12-3 or TRBV12-4 combines with J gene TRBJ2-7; D is undetermined. The CDR3 loop spans 12 amino acids. V shed 2 bases and J shed 6 bases, with 8 bases lying between them.

DNA for the CDR3: TGTGCCAGCAGTCTCCAGGGGTCCAGTAACTATGGCTACACCTTC. As protein: CASSLQGSSNYGYTF. The J gene is TRBJ1-2, the V gene TRBV7-9, with D maybe TRBD1 (6 bases). Trimming took 6 bases from V and 1 from J, leaving 15 bases between them. Germline V CDR1 and CDR2: SEHNR, FQNEAQ (reference sequence). CDR3 size: 15 residues.

The J gene is TRBJ2-7, the V gene TRBV5-1, with 9 positions matching TRBD1. The germline V gene encodes CDR1 SGHRS and CDR2 YFSETQ. With V trimmed by 4 bases and J by 7 bases, 15 bases remained unmatched. This CDR3 spans 16 amino acids. In DNA, the CDR3 is TGCGCCAGCAGCCAGCTCCAAGAACAGGGGGCAGATGAGCAGTACTTC. Its translation is CASSQLQEQGADEQYF.

J is TRBJ2-7 and V is TRBV9, with a weak D call TRBD1 (6 bases). Germline V gene lookup returns CDR1 SGDLS and CDR2 YYNGEE. Between the trimmed V and J ends, which lost 4 bases and 7 bases, there was a span of 21 bases. This CDR3 is 15 amino acids long. The CDR3 DNA reads as TGTGCCAGCAGCCTCGAGGGGCAGGGGATGGGGGAGCAGTACTTC. Translating it yields CASSLEGQGMGEQYF. Combining the CDR3 with reference TRBV9 and TRBJ2-7 gives the whole variable domain DSGVTQTPKHLITATGQRVTLRCSPRSGDLSVYWYQQSLDQGLQFLIQYYNGEERAKGNILERFSAQQFPDLHSELNLSSLELGDSALYFCASSLEGQGMGEQYFGPGTRLTVT.

The J gene is TRBJ1-2, the V gene TRBV30; 7 bases line up with TRBD1. This CDR3 region has 14 residues. CDR1 is GTSNPN, CDR2 SVGIG, per germline (reference sequence). V lost 6 bases and J lost 8; bases outside the gene matches: 15. For the CDR3, the DNA is TGTGCCTGCCCATTCCAAAGGGGGCGCGAAGGCTACACCTTC. It is translated as CACPFQRGREGYTF.

The chain uses TRBV7-9 and TRBJ1-3; the D gene is possibly TRBD1 (5 bases). CDR1 is SEHNR, CDR2 FQNEAQ, per germline (reference sequence). This CDR3 is built from 15 residues. With 6 bases removed from V and 3 bases from J, the gap between germline ends came to 15 bases. The CDR3 DNA reads as TGTGCCAGCAGGACCGGGGGAGCTATTGGAAACACCATATATTTT. Its translation: CASRTGGAIGNTIYF.

Points on this clone: Sequence at one end of the junction differs from germline and may be a read error. The rearrangement links TRBV7-7 to TRBJ1-5, with unresolved D. The CDR3 runs to 16 residues. In germline, CDR1 is SSHAT, CDR2 FNYEAQ (reference sequence). CDR3 sequence reads: CASSLRTLNSNQPQHF. The CDR3 DNA is TGTGCTAGCAGCTTACGTACATTAAATAGCAATCAGCCCCAGCATTTT.